These 24 T cell receptor beta chains were all obtained from the same sample, sequenced in a study of metastatic and nonmetastatic thyroid tumors. TCRdb re-analyzed the PCR reads using MiXCR. The repertoire holds roughly 40,000 clones, 16% seen once, with around 3.9% in the top ten. None of the patients had undergone any treatment ahead of thyroid surgery. Sequenced: blood. The source is a female donor with papillary thyroid cancer or a benign thyroid nodule (not recorded which). Some clones in this sample may be carry-over from other donors' samples.

This clone occurred many times. The rearrangement uses TRBV2 and TRBJ2-7; D is ambiguous. The CDR3 covers 12 residues. Looked up from germline, CDR1 is SNHLY and CDR2 is FYNNEI. V was pared by 4 bases and J by 3 bases, with 7 bases between. CDR3 sequence: CASSAIGYEQYF. CDR3 nucleotides: TGTGCCAGCAGTGCTATAGGCTACGAGCAGTACTTC.

This clone appeared many times. A much larger clone lies a single base off, so this may be a read error. The chain joins TRBV6-1 to TRBJ2-7, with 8 bases matching TRBD1. Germline assignment: CDR1 MNHNS and CDR2 SASEGT. The CDR3 extends over 13 amino acids. CDR3 sequence reads: CASSGGQAYKQYF. CDR3 nucleotides: TGTGCCAGCAGTGGGGGACAGGCCTACAAGCAGTACTTC.

This clone was seen many times. The CDR3 DNA reads as TGTGCCTGGAGTTCCACAGCCAACTATGGCTACACCTTC. Its protein is CAWSSTANYGYTF. The V and J genes are TRBV30 and TRBJ1-2; D remains unclear. From germline, CDR1 is GTSNPN and CDR2 SVGIG (reference sequence). This CDR3 has 13 residues. Trimming left V 2 bases short and J 2 bases short, with 9 bases between.

This clone was detected ten times or more. The chain combines TRBV12-3 or TRBV12-4 with TRBJ2-4; D is undetermined. V lost 1 base, J lost 0 bases, and 7 bases lay in between. The CDR3 runs to 15 residues. CDR3 in DNA: TGTGCCAGCAGTTTAGGGTCAATAGCCAAAAACATTCAGTACTTC. Protein: CASSLGSIAKNIQYF.

This clone was recorded at least ten times. The V gene is TRBV20-1, the J gene TRBJ1-4; D call uncertain. The V end lost 0 bases, the J end lost 4 bases, and 15 bases lay between the germline ends. The CDR3 is 16 amino acids. Germline lookup yields CDR1 DFQATT and CDR2 SNEGSKA (reference sequence). The CDR3 coding sequence is TGCAGTGCTAGAGATGAGTTCGTCACTGATAATGAAAAACTGTTTTTT. It encodes CSARDEFVTDNEKLFF.

This chain joins TRBV24-1 and TRBJ2-1; perhaps TRBD2 as D (6 bases). The CDR3 runs 16 residues. Trimming removed 4 bases at V and 4 bases at J, with 16 bases between. CDR1 and CDR2 from the germline V gene are KGHDR and SFDVKD. The CDR3 region is CATSEAGRFGYNEQFF. CDR3 in DNA: TGTGCCACCAGTGAGGCAGGGAGGTTCGGTTACAATGAGCAGTTCTTC.

As concerns this clone: Other DNA sequences in the same sample also yield this CDR3. The chain employs TRBV9 and TRBJ1-1; possibly TRBD1 for D (5 bases). This CDR3 region has 15 residues. Trimming cost V 6 bases and J 4 bases, with 19 bases left between them. CDR1 and CDR2 from the germline V gene are SGDLS and YYNGEE. CDR3: CASNRGGDLGTEAFF. CDR3 DNA sequence: TGTGCCAGCAACCGCGGGGGGGATCTGGGCACTGAAGCTTTCTTT.

The chain uses TRBV5-1 and TRBJ1-1, with D possibly matching TRBD1 (5 bases). The CDR3 has 15 amino acids. V was pared by 0 bases and J by 3 bases, with 12 bases between. Germline-derived CDR1 and CDR2 are SGHRS and YFSETQ. The CDR3, as DNA: TGCGCCAGCAGCTTGGGAGGCGCACAGGACACTGAAGCTTTCTTT. It translates to CASSLGGAQDTEAFF. Supplemented by reference TRBV5-1 and TRBJ1-1, the full variable domain reads KAGVTQTPRYLIKTRGQQVTLSCSPISGHRSVSWYQQTPGQGLQFLFEYFSETQRNKGNFPGRFSGRQFSNSRSEMNVSTLELGDSALYLCASSLGGAQDTEAFFGQGTRLTVV.

This clone was counted ten times or more. The chain links TRBV5-1 to TRBJ2-1, with 9 bases lining up with TRBD1. This CDR3 region has 15 residues. Looked up from germline, CDR1 is SGHRS and CDR2 is YFSETQ. J was trimmed by 2 bases and V by 5 bases; bases with no gene match: 5. Here the CDR3 DNA reads TGCGCCAGCAGGCTAGACAGGGGGACCTACAATGAGCAGTTCTTC. Amino acid sequence: CASRLDRGTYNEQFF.

This clone was detected ten times or more. Being one base from a much bigger clone, this may be a read error. V and J are TRBV2 and TRBJ2-2, with 9 positions matching TRBD2. Germline lookup yields CDR1 SNHLY and CDR2 FYNNEI. V trimming: 7 bases; J trimming: 6 bases; junction bases outside the gene matches: 9. The CDR3 is 15 amino acids. CDR3 nucleotides: TGTGCCAGCATCCCCGGGACTAGCCGATCCGGGGAGCTGTTTTTT. It yields the protein CASIPGTSRSGELFF. Using reference TRBV2 and TRBJ2-2 for the parts outside the CDR3, the full variable domain is EPEVTQTPSHQVTQMGQEVILRCVPISNHLYFYWYRQILGQKVEFLVSFYNNEISEKSEIFDDQFSVERPDGSNFTLKIRSTKLEDSAMYFCASIPGTSRSGELFFGEGSRLTVL.

This clone was counted many times. V gene TRBV30 combines with J gene TRBJ2-1; 9 bases are a match to TRBD2. CDR1 and CDR2 from the germline V gene are GTSNPN and SVGIG (reference sequence). Trimming removed 5 bases from V and 6 bases from J; junction bases left unmatched: 8. The length of the CDR3 is 14 residues. CDR3 sequence reads: CAWEVAGDLNEQFF. CDR3 in DNA: TGTGCCTGGGAAGTAGCGGGGGACCTCAATGAGCAGTTCTTC.

The chain links TRBV18 to TRBJ1-2; the D gene is possibly TRBD1 (6 bases). Trimming took 3 bases from V and 3 from J, leaving 17 bases between them. The CDR3 is 16 amino acids. Germline CDR1 and CDR2: KGHSH and LQKENI. The CDR3 here is CASSPAGGAADYGYTF. CDR3 sequence (DNA): TGTGCCAGCTCACCGGCCGGGGGGGCCGCGGACTATGGCTACACCTTC.

This clone was counted at least ten times. The chain carries TRBV4-1 and TRBJ2-2, with TRBD2 matching 14 bases. V trimming: 4 bases; J trimming: 5 bases; junction bases outside the gene matches: 9. CDR1 MGHRA and CDR2 YSYEKL come from the germline V gene. This CDR3 is built from 18 residues. The CDR3 nucleotides read TGCGCCAGCAGCCTTACCGGGACTAGCGGGAGTGGTACCGGGGAGCTGTTTTTT. It specifies CASSLTGTSGSGTGELFF.

This clone was observed at least ten times. The chain carries TRBV14 and TRBJ2-7; 8 nucleotides agree with TRBD1. This CDR3 spans 15 amino acids. With 0 bases clipped from V and 5 bases from J, the junction kept 6 bases outside the gene matches. Looked up from germline, CDR1 is SGHDN and CDR2 is FVKESK. The CDR3 nucleotides are TGTGCCAGCAGCCAAGAAGCCGGACAGGGTGACGAGCAGTACTTC. This codes for CASSQEAGQGDEQYF.

This clone was recorded at least ten times. The junction and the germline gene differ at one end; a read error may be behind it. CDR3 sequence (DNA): TGTGCCAGTAGTGAAGCCAGGTATAGCAATCAGCCCCAGCATTTT. It specifies CASSEARYSNQPQHF. The J gene is TRBJ1-5, the V gene TRBV2; D remains ambiguous. The V gene's germline CDR1 is SNHLY and CDR2 FYNNEI. The CDR3 loop spans 15 amino acids.

In the case of this clone: The junction does not match germline at one end; this may be a read error. CDR3 sequence (DNA): TGTGCCAGCAGCGCATACAGGGCCGGGGGGCTGTTTTTT. Translating it yields CASSAYRAGGLFF. V is TRBV11-3 and J is TRBJ2-2; tentatively, D is TRBD1 or TRBD2 (6 bases each). CDR1 is SGHNT, CDR2 YENEEA, per germline. The CDR3 loop spans 13 amino acids.

This chain links TRBV4-2 with TRBJ2-3; the match to TRBD2 covers 9 bases. V dropped 4 bases and J dropped 5; count of bases not matched to a gene: 10. CDR1 is LGHNA, CDR2 YNFKEQ, per germline. This CDR3 comprises 16 residues. CDR3 sequence (DNA): TGTGCCAGCAGCCCGGGGACTAGCTGCCCTGGAGATACGCAGTATTTT. Protein: CASSPGTSCPGDTQYF.

This clone is termed medium-sized. This chain connects TRBV20-1 to TRBJ1-6, with a possible D match to TRBD1 (5 bases). This CDR3 region has 15 residues. Germline CDR1 reads DFQATT; CDR2 reads SNEGSKA (reference sequence). Trimming shortened V by 4 bases and J by 6 bases, and 16 bases separated the two germline ends. Here the CDR3 reads CSAKHDGHINSPLHF. The CDR3 region has the DNA TGCAGTGCTAAACACGACGGACACATTAATTCACCCCTCCACTTT.

This chain's CDR3 is CSARWPGLAGGTQYF. DNA for the CDR3: TGCAGTGCTAGATGGCCCGGACTAGCTGGGGGAACCCAGTACTTC. The genes are TRBV20-1 and TRBJ2-5; 8 bases map to TRBD2. Germline V gene data show CDR1 as DFQATT and CDR2 as SNEGSKA (reference sequence). Germline trimming cut 2 bases from V and 8 bases from J; bases unmatched to any gene: 13. The CDR3 loop spans 15 amino acids.

This clone was counted many times. The rearrangement links TRBV12-5 to TRBJ2-2, with D perhaps matching TRBD2 (5 bases). Trimming left V 0 bases short and J 8 bases short, with 10 bases between. Germline V gene lookup returns CDR1 LGHNT and CDR2 FRNRAP. This CDR3 comprises 14 residues. DNA for the CDR3: TGTGCTAGTGGTTTGGTAGACTCGGGGGGGGAGCTGTTTTTT. Residues: CASGLVDSGGELFF.

This clone was recorded many times. This chain joins TRBV6-6 and TRBJ1-1, with 9 positions matching TRBD1. Germline trimming cut 2 bases from V and 5 bases from J; bases unmatched to any gene: 6. The CDR3 loop spans 15 amino acids. From germline, CDR1 is MNHNY and CDR2 SVGAGI (reference sequence). This chain's CDR3 is CASSYTGGAGTEAFF. The CDR3 coding sequence is TGTGCCAGCAGTTACACAGGGGGCGCAGGAACTGAAGCTTTCTTT.

This clone was seen many times. The chain has TRBV27 and TRBJ2-3; 8 nucleotides line up with TRBD2. V lost 2 bases and J lost 0; bases outside the gene matches: 7. Germline V CDR1 and CDR2: MNHEY, SMNVEV (reference sequence). The CDR3 has 17 residues. The CDR3 DNA sequence: TGTGCCAGCAGTTTACGGGGGGGGGTCCCTAGCACAGATACGCAGTATTTT. It is translated as CASSLRGGVPSTDTQYF.

This clone was found many times. CDR3 sequence: CASSMYGYTF. As DNA, the CDR3 is TGTGCCAGTAGTATGTATGGCTACACCTTC. V gene TRBV19 combines with J gene TRBJ1-2; D is undetermined. The germline V gene has CDR1 LNHDA and CDR2 SQIVND (reference sequence). V was trimmed by 3 bases and J by 5 bases, leaving 1 base between them. The length of the CDR3 is 10 residues.

Of note for this clone: A much bigger clone sits one base away, suggesting this may be a read error. The J gene is TRBJ1-1, the V gene TRBV19, with 8 bases fitting TRBD1. In germline, CDR1 is LNHDA, CDR2 SQIVND (reference sequence). CDR3 length equals 16 residues. CDR3 nucleotide sequence: TGTGCCAGTAGTTCAACAGGGGGAAGAGTCGGCACTGAAGCTTCCTTT. Translation gives CASSSTGGRVGTEASF.